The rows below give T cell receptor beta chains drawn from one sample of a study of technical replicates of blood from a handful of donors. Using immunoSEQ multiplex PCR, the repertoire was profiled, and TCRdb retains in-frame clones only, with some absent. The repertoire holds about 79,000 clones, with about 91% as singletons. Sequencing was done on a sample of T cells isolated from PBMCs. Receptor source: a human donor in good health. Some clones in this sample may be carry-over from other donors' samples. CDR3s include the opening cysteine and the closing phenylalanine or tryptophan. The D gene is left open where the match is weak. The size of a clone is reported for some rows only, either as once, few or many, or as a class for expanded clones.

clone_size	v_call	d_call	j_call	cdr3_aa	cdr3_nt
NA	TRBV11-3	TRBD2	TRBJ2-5	CASSLGLAETQYF	TGTGCCAGCAGCTTAGGACTAGCGGAGACCCAGTACTTC
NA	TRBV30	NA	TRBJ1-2	CAWSLQGGRGYTF	TGTGCCTGGAGCCTACAGGGAGGGCGAGGCTACACCTTC
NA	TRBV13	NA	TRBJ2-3	CASSSEGLTDTQYF	TGTGCCAGCAGCTCCGAGGGCCTCACAGATACGCAGTATTTT
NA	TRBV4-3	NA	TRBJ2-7	CASSQDKRGIYEQYF	TGCGCCAGCAGCCAAGATAAGAGGGGGATCTACGAGCAGTACTTC
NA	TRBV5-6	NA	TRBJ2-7	CASTPEQGIDEQYF	TGTGCCAGCACCCCTGAACAGGGAATAGACGAGCAGTACTTC
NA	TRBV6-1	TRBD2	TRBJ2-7	CASSGLAVISEQYF	TGTGCCAGCAGCGGACTAGCGGTAATCTCCGAGCAGTACTTC
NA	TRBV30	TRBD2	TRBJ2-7	CAWRFELAGDEQYF	TGTGCCTGGAGGTTCGAGCTAGCGGGAGACGAGCAGTACTTC
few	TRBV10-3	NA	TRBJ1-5	CATAGGSNQPQHF	TGTGCCACAGCGGGGGGAAGCAATCAGCCCCAGCATTTT
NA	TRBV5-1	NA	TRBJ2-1	CASSSEEVGEQFF	TGCGCCAGCAGCAGTGAGGAGGTTGGTGAGCAGTTCTTC
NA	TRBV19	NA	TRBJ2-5	CASSRGEVETQYF	TGTGCCAGTAGTAGAGGGGAGGTAGAGACCCAGTACTTC
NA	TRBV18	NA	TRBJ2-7	CASSPPGRTYEQYF	TGTGCCAGCTCACCTCCCGGCAGGACTTACGAGCAGTACTTC
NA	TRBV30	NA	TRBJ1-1	CAWIGRARTEAFF	TGTGCCTGGATAGGGAGGGCTCGCACTGAAGCTTTCTTT
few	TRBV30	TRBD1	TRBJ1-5	CAWSSGTGIQPQHF	TGTGCCTGGAGCTCCGGGACAGGGATTCAGCCCCAGCATTTT
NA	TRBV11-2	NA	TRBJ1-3	CASSLAGVGGNTIYF	TGTGCCAGCAGCTTAGCGGGGGTCGGAGGAAACACCATATATTTT
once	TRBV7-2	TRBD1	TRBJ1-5	CASSLGSGGRQPQHF	TGTGCCAGCAGCTTAGGTTCAGGGGGTCGGCAGCCCCAGCATTTT
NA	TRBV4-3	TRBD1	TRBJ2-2	CASSHAAGQGGGELFF	TGCGCCAGCAGCCATGCCGCGGGACAGGGGGGCGGGGAGCTGTTTTTT
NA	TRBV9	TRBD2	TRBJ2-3	CASSVGGSGSSNTQYF	TGTGCCAGCAGCGTAGGGGGTAGCGGGAGTTCAAATACGCAGTATTTT
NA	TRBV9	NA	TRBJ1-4	CASSVAQGINEKLFF	TGTGCCAGCAGCGTAGCCCAGGGCATAAATGAAAAACTGTTTTTT
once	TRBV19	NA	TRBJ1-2	CASSMQGDYGYTF	TGTGCCAGTAGTATGCAGGGCGACTATGGCTACACCTTC
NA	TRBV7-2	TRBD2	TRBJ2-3	CASSLLRERDTQYF	TGTGCCAGCAGCTTACTGCGGGAGAGAGATACGCAGTATTTT